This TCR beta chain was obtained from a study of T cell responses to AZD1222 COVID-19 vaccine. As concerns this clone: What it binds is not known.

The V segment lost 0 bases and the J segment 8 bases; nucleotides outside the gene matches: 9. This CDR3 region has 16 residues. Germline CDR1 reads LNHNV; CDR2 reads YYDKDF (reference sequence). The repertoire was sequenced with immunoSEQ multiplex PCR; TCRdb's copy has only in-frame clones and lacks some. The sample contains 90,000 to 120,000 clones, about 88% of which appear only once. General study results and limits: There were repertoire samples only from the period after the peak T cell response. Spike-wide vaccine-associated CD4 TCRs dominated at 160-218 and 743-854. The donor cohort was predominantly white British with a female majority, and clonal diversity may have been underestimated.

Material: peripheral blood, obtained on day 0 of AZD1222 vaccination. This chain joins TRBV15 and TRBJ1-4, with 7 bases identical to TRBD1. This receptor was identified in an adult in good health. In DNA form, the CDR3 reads TGTGCCACCAGCAGAGATTCGGTACAGGGGAAGGAAAAACTGTTTTTT. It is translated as CATSRDSVQGKEKLFF.